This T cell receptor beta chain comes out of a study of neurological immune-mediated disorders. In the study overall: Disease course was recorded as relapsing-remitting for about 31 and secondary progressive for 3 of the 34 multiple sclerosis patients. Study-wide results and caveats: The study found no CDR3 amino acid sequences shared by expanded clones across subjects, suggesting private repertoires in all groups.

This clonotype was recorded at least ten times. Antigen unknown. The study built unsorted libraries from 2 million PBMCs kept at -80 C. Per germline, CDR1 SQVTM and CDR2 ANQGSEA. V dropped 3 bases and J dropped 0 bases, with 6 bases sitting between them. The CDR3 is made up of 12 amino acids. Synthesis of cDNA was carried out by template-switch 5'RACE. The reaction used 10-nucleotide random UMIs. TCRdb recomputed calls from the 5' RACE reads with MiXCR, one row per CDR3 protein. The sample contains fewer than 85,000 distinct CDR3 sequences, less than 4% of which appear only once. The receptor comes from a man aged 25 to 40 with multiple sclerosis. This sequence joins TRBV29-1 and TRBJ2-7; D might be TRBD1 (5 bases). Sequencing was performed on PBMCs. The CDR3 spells CSVDDSSYEQYF. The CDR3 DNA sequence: TGCAGCGTTGATGACAGCTCCTACGAGCAGTACTTC.